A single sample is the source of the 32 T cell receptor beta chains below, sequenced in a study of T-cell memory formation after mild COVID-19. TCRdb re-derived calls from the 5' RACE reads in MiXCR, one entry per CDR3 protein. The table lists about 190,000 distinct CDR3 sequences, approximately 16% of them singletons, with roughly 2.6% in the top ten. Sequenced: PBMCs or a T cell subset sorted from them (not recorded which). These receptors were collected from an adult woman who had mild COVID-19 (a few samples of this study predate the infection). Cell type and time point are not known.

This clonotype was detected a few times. CDR3 bases: TGTGCCAGCAGCTTGGGCGGGGCCAGCCAGCCCCATGAGCAGTTCTTC. Its translation is CASSLGGASQPHEQFF. The chain links TRBV7-8 to TRBJ2-1; D might be TRBD2 (6 bases). The ends were cut back, 3 bases at V and 8 bases at J, with 20 bases in the middle. Germline values: CDR1 SGHVS, CDR2 FQNEAQ. The length of the CDR3 is 16 residues.

The CDR3 sequence is CASSLGTENSNQPQHF. In DNA form, the CDR3 reads TGCGCCAGCAGCTTGGGGACAGAGAATAGCAATCAGCCCCAGCATTTT. The chain is built from TRBV5-1 and TRBJ1-5, with D tentatively TRBD1 (6 bases). Trimming left V 0 bases short and J 0 bases short, with 10 bases between. CDR3 size: 16 residues. Germline V gene sequence: CDR1 SGHRS, CDR2 YFSETQ.

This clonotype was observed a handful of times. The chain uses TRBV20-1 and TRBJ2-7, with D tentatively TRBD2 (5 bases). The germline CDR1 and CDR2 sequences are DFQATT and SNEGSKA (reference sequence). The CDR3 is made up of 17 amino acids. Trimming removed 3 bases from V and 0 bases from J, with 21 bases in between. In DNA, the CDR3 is TGCAGTGCTAGTATCCTAAGAGGGTACCCTAGCTCCTACGAGCAGTACTTC. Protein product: CSASILRGYPSSYEQYF.

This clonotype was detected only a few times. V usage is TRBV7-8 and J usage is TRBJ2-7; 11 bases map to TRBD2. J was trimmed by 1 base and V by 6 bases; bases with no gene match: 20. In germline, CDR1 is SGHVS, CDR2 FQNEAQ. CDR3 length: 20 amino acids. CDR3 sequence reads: CASRSRGGLPTSGDSYEQYF. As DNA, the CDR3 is TGTGCCAGCAGGTCGCGCGGGGGACTTCCGACTAGCGGGGATTCCTACGAGCAGTACTTC. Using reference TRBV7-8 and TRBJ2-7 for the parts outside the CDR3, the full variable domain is GAGVSQSPRYKVAKRGQDVALRCDPISGHVSLFWYQQALGQGPEFLTYFQNEAQLDKSGLPSDRFFAERPEGSVSTLKIQRTQQEDSAVYLCASRSRGGLPTSGDSYEQYFGPGTRLTVT.

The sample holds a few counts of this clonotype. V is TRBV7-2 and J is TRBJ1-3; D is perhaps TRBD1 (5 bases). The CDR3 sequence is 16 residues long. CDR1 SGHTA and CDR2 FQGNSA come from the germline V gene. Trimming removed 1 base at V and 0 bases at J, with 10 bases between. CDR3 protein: CASSLDQGLSGNTIYF. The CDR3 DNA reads TGTGCCAGCAGCTTAGATCAGGGACTCTCTGGAAACACCATATATTTT.

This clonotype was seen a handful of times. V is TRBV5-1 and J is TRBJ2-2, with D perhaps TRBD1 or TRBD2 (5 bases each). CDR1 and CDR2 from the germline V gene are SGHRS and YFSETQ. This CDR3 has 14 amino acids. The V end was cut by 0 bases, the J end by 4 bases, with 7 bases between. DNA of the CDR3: TGCGCCAGCAGCTTGGAAGGGACCACCGGGGAGCTGTTTTTT. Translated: CASSLEGTTGELFF.

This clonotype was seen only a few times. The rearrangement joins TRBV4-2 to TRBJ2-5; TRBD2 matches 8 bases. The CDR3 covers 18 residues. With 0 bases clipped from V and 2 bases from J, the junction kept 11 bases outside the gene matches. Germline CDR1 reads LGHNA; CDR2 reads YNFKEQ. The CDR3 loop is CASSQEAFASGLQETQYF. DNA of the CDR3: TGTGCCAGCAGCCAAGAGGCCTTCGCTAGCGGGCTTCAAGAGACCCAGTACTTC.

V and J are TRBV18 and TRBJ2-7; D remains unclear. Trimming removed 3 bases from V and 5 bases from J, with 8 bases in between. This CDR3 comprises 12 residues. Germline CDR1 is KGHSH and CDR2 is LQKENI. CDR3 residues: CASSPRNDEQYF. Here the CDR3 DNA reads TGTGCCAGCTCACCGCGGAACGACGAGCAGTACTTC.

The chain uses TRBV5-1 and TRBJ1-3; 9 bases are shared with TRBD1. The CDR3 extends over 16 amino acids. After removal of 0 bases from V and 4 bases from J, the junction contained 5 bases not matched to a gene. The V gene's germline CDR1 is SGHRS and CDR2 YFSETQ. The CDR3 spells CASSLAGTGTGNTIYF. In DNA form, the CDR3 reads TGCGCCAGCAGCTTGGCCGGGACAGGGACGGGAAACACCATATATTTT. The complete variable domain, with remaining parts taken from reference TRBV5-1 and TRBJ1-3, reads KAGVTQTPRYLIKTRGQQVTLSCSPISGHRSVSWYQQTPGQGLQFLFEYFSETQRNKGNFPGRFSGRQFSNSRSEMNVSTLELGDSALYLCASSLAGTGTGNTIYFGEGSWLTVV.

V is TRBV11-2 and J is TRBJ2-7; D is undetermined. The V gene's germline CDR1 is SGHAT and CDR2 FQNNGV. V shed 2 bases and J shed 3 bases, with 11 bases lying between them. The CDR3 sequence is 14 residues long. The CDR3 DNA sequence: TGTGCCAGCAGCTTAATCGCGCGGAGCTACGAGCAGTACTTC. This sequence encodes CASSLIARSYEQYF.

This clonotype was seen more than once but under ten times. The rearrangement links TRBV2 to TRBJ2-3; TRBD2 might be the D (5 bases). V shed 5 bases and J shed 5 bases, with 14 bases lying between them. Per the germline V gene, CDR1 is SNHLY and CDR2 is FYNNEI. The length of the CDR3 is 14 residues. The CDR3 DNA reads TGTGCCAGCAGTCCTCGGACTCATCGAGATACGCAGTATTTT. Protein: CASSPRTHRDTQYF.

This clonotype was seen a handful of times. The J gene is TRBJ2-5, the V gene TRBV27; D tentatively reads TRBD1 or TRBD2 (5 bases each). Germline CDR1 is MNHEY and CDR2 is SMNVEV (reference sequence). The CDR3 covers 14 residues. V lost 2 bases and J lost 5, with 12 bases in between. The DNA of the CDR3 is TGTGCCAGCAGTTTAGGTGGGGGTGACGAGACCCAGTACTTC. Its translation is CASSLGGGDETQYF.

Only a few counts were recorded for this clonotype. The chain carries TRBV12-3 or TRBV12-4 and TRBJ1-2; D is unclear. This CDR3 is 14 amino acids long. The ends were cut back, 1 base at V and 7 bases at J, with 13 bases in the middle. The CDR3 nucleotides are TGTGCCAGCAGTTTAGGCAGCCTGCCGGCTGGCTACACCTTC. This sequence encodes CASSLGSLPAGYTF.

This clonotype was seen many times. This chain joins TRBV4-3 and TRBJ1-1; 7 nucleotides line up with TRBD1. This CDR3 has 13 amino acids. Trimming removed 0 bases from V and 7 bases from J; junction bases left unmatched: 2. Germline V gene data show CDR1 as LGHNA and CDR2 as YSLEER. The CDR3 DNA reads TGCGCCAGCAGCCAAGAGACAGGGCTTGAAGCTTTCTTT. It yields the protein CASSQETGLEAFF.

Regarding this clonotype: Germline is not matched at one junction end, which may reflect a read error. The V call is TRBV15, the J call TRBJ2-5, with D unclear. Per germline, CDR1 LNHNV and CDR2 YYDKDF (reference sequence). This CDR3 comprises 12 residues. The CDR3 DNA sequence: TGTGCCACCAGCAGGGGTATGACCGGGCAGCACTTC. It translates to CATSRGMTGQHF.

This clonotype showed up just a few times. Here the CDR3 DNA reads TGTGCCAGCAGTCCGCCGGGACTAGCGGGGCACCGACCTTACAATGAGCAGTTCTTC. This codes for CASSPPGLAGHRPYNEQFF. The rearrangement joins TRBV12-3 or TRBV12-4 to TRBJ2-1; 13 nucleotides match TRBD2. There are 19 residues in the CDR3. The V segment lost 5 bases and the J segment 4 bases; nucleotides outside the gene matches: 14.

CDR3 protein: CSASNRETQYF. CDR3 nucleotides: TGCAGTGCCAGCAATCGGGAGACCCAGTACTTC. The V and J genes are TRBV20-1 and TRBJ2-5; no definite D call. Trimming took off 6 bases at V and 5 bases at J, with 10 bases between the two ends. The germline V gene has CDR1 DFQATT and CDR2 SNEGSKA (reference sequence). The CDR3 sequence is 11 residues long.

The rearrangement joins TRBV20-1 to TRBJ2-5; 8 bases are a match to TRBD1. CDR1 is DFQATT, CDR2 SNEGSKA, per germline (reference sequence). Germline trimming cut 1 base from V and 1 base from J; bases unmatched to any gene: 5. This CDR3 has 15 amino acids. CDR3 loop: CSARARGQGQETQYF. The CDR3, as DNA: TGCAGTGCTAGAGCCCGAGGACAGGGCCAAGAGACCCAGTACTTC.

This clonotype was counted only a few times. Here the CDR3 reads CASSPPQGSGSYNEQFF. CDR3 in DNA: TGTGCCAGCAGCCCTCCCCAGGGGAGTGGCTCCTACAATGAGCAGTTCTTC. The chain recombines TRBV4-2 with TRBJ2-1, with D perhaps matching TRBD1 (6 bases). This CDR3 is built from 17 residues. Trimming removed 4 bases from V and 0 bases from J, with 16 bases in between. Germline loops: CDR1 LGHNA, CDR2 YNFKEQ.

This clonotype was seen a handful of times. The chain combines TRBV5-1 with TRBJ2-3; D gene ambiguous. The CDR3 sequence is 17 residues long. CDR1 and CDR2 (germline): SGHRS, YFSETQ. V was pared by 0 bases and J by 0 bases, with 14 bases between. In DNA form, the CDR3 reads TGCGCCAGCAGCTTGGCCAGTATTCCGGACAGCACAGATACGCAGTATTTT. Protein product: CASSLASIPDSTDTQYF.

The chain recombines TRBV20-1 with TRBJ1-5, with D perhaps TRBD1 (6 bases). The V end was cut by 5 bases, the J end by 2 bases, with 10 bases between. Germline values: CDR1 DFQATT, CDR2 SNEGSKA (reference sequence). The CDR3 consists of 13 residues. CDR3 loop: CSAQWTGNQPQHF. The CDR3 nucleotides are TGCAGTGCTCAATGGACAGGCAATCAGCCCCAGCATTTT.

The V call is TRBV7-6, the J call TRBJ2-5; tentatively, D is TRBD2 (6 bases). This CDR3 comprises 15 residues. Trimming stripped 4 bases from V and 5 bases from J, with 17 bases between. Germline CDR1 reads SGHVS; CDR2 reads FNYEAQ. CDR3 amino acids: CASSSVLRDTETQYF. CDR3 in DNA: TGTGCCAGCAGCTCAGTGTTGCGGGATACGGAGACCCAGTACTTC.

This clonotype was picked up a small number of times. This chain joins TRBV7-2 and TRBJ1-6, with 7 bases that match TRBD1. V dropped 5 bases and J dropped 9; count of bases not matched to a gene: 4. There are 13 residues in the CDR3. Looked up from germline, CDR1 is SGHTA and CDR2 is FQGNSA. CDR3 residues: CASSPDRSSPLHF. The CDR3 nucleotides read TGTGCCAGCAGCCCGGACAGGAGTTCACCCCTCCACTTT.

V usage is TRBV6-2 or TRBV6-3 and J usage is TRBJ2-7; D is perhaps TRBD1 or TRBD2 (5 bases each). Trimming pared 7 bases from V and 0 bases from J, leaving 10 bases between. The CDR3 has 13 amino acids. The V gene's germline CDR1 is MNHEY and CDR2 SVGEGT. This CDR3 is CASTSGASYEQYF. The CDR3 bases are TGTGCCAGCACCTCCGGGGCCTCCTACGAGCAGTACTTC.

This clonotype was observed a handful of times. The CDR3: CASNEGRGLSGANVLTF. CDR3 coding DNA: TGTGCCAGTAATGAGGGCAGGGGGCTTTCCGGGGCCAACGTCCTGACTTTC. The J gene is TRBJ2-6, the V gene TRBV6-2 or TRBV6-3; 8 bases match TRBD1. Per germline, CDR1 MNHEY and CDR2 SVGEGT. The CDR3 length is 17 residues. With V trimmed by 9 bases and J by 4 bases, 14 bases remained unmatched.

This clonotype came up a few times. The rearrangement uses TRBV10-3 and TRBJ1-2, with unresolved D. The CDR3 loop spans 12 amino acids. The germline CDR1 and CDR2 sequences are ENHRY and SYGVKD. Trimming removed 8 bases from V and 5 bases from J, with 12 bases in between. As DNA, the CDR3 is TGTGCCATCTGGAGGGTTGGGTATGGCTACACCTTC. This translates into CAIWRVGYGYTF.

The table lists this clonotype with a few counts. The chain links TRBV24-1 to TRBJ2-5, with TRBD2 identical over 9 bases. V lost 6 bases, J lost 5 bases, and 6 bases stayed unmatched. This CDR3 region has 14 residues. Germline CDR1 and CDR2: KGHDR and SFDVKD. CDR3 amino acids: CATSRSSGTETQYF. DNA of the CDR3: TGTGCCACCAGTCGTTCTAGCGGGACGGAGACCCAGTACTTC.

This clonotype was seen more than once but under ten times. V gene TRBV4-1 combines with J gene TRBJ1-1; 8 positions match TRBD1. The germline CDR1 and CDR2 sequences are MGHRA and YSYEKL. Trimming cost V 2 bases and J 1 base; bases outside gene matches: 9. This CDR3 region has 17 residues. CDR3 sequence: CASSQPFRGPRNTEAFF. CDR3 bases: TGCGCCAGCAGCCAACCCTTCAGGGGGCCCCGGAACACTGAAGCTTTCTTT.

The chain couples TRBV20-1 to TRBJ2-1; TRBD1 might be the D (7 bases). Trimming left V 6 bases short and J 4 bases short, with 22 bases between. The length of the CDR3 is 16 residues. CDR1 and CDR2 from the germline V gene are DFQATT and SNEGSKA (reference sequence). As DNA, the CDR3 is TGCAGTGCCGTAGCAGGGGGAGCGGGTAAATACAATGAGCAGTTCTTC. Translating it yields CSAVAGGAGKYNEQFF.

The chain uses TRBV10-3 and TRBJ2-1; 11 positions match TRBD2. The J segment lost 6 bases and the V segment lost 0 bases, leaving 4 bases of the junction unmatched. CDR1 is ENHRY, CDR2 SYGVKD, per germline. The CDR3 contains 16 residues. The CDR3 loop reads CAISESGLADTNEQFF. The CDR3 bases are TGTGCCATCAGTGAGTCGGGACTAGCGGACACCAATGAGCAGTTCTTC.

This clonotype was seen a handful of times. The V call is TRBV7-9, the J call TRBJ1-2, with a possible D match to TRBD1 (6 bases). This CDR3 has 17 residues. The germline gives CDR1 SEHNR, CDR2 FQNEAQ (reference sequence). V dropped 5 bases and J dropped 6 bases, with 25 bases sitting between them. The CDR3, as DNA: TGTGCCAGCAGCCAGAACCGTGGCAGGGGTGGGGAGAATGGCTACACCTTC. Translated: CASSQNRGRGGENGYTF.

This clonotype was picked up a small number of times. The DNA of the CDR3 is TGTGCCAGCAGCGAGTCGGGACGCACAGATACGCAGTATTTT. It translates to CASSESGRTDTQYF. The chain has TRBV9 and TRBJ2-3; D is possibly TRBD1 or TRBD2 (5 bases each). Germline CDR1 SGDLS, CDR2 YYNGEE. The V end lost 3 bases, the J end lost 1 base, and 9 bases lay between the germline ends. The CDR3 has 14 amino acids.